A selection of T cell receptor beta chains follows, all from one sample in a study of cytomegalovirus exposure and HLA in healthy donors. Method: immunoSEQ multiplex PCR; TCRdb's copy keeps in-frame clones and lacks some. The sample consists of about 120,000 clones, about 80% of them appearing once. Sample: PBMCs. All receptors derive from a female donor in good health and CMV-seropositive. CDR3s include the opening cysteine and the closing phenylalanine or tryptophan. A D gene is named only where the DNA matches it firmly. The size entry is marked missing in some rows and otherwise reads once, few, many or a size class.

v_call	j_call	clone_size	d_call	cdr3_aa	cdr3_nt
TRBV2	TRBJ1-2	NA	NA	CASSPGLRGYTF	TGTGCCAGCAGTCCAGGGTTGCGAGGCTACACCTTC
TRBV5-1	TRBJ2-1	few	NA	CASRFLVAVGNEQFF	TGCGCCAGCAGGTTTTTGGTTGCGGTCGGGAATGAGCAGTTCTTC
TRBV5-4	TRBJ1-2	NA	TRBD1	CASSLDLQGPYGYTF	TGTGCCAGCAGCTTAGACCTACAGGGGCCCTATGGCTACACCTTC
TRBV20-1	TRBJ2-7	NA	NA	CSVERSYEQYF	TGCAGTGTGGAGAGGTCCTACGAGCAGTACTTC
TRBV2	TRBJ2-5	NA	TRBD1	CASRLDRGNPETQYF	TGTGCCAGCAGACTGGACAGGGGGAACCCAGAGACCCAGTACTTC
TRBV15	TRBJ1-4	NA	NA	CATSRGGGLEKLFF	TGTGCCACCAGCAGAGGAGGGGGTCTTGAAAAACTGTTTTTT
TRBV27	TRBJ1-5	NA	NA	CASSPGNSNQPQHF	TGTGCCAGCAGTCCCGGGAATAGCAATCAGCCCCAGCATTTT
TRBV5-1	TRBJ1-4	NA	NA	CASRTATNEKLFF	TGCGCCAGCAGAACAGCAACTAATGAAAAACTGTTTTTT
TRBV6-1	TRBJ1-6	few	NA	CASRATGFNSPLHF	TGTGCCAGCAGGGCTACAGGATTTAATTCACCCCTCCACTTT
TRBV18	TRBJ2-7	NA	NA	CASSPRGYEQYF	TGTGCCAGCTCACCTAGGGGGTACGAGCAGTACTTC
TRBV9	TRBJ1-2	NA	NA	CASSVAGSANYGYTF	TGTGCCAGCAGCGTAGCAGGATCAGCTAACTATGGCTACACCTTC
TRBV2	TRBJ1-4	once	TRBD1	CATTGQGFEKLFF	TGTGCCACTACAGGACAGGGTTTTGAAAAACTGTTTTTT
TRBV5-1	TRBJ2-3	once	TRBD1	CASSWDRSTDTQYF	TGCGCCAGCAGCTGGGACAGAAGCACAGATACGCAGTATTTT
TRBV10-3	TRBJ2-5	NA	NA	CAISEASWTQYF	TGTGCCATCAGTGAGGCCAGTTGGACCCAGTACTTC
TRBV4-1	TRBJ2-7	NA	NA	CASSQENRVSYEQYF	TGCGCCAGCAGCCAAGAGAACAGGGTCTCCTACGAGCAGTACTTC
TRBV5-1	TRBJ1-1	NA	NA	CASSSGTGGTEAFF	TGCGCCAGCAGCTCCGGGACGGGGGGCACTGAAGCTTTCTTT
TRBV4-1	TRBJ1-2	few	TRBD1	CASSQTDRVSGYTF	TGCGCCAGCAGCCAAACGGACAGGGTATCTGGCTACACCTTC
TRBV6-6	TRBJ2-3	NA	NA	CASSVRTVTDTQYF	TGTGCCAGCAGTGTCAGGACAGTCACAGATACGCAGTATTTT
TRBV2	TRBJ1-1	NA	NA	CASRYGPDTEAFF	TGTGCCAGCAGATATGGGCCAGACACTGAAGCTTTCTTT
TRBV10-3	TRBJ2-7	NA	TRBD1	CAISDMTGLFHEQYF	TGTGCCATCAGTGACATGACAGGGCTTTTCCACGAGCAGTACTTC
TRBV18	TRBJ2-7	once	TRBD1	CASSPPYGTGTHEQYF	TGTGCCAGCTCACCTCCATACGGGACAGGGACTCACGAGCAGTACTTC
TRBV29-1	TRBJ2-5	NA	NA	CSVAGAESGETQYF	TGCAGCGTTGCAGGGGCCGAATCTGGGGAGACCCAGTACTTC
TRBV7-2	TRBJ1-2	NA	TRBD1	CASSLDRENYGYTF	TGTGCCAGCAGCCTAGACAGGGAAAACTATGGCTACACCTTC
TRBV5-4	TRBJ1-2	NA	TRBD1	CASSWDRGGYTF	TGTGCCAGCAGCTGGGACAGGGGAGGCTACACCTTC
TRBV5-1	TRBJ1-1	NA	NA	CASSLALGNTEAFF	TGCGCCAGCAGCTTGGCTCTCGGGAACACTGAAGCTTTCTTT
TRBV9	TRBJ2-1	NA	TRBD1	CASSDRGNEQFF	TGTGCCAGCAGCGACAGGGGGAATGAGCAGTTCTTC
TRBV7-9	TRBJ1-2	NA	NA	CASSLDTGSGGYTF	TGTGCCAGCAGCTTAGATACAGGGTCTGGTGGCTACACCTTC
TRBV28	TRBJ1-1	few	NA	CASSFTQNTEAFF	TGTGCCAGCAGTTTCACACAGAACACTGAAGCTTTCTTT
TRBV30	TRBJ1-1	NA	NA	CAWSVGGNTEAFF	TGCGCCTGGAGTGTAGGGGGGAACACTGAAGCTTTCTTT
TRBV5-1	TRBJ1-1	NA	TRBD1	CASSPQGRTTEAFF	TGCGCCAGCAGCCCACAGGGGCGGACCACTGAAGCTTTCTTT
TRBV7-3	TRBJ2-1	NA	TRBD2	CASSSRLGTSGYNEQFF	TGTGCCAGCAGCTCCCGCTTGGGGACTAGCGGCTACAATGAGCAGTTCTTC
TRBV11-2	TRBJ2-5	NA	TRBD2	CASSQRGKLAGLQETQYF	TGTGCCAGCAGCCAGAGGGGTAAACTAGCGGGCCTTCAAGAGACCCAGTACTTC
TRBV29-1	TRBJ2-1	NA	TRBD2	CSVAGLAGGHNEQFF	TGCAGCGTTGCGGGACTAGCGGGGGGCCACAATGAGCAGTTCTTC
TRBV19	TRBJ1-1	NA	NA	CASSAVAMNTEAFF	TGTGCCAGTAGCGCGGTCGCGATGAACACTGAAGCTTTCTTT
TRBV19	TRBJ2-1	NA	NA	CASSIAGGSYNEQFF	TGTGCCAGTAGTATAGCTGGAGGGTCCTACAATGAGCAGTTCTTC
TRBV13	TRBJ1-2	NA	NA	CASTRRQAANYGYTF	TGTGCCAGCACCAGACGACAGGCAGCTAACTATGGCTACACCTTC
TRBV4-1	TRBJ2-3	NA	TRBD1	CASSQNRGDTQYF	TGCGCCAGCAGCCAGAACAGGGGAGATACGCAGTATTTT
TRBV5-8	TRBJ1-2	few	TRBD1	CASSPGTGRGYTF	TGTGCCAGCAGCCCCGGGACAGGGCGCGGCTACACCTTC
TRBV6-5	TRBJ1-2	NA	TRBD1	CASSYSTGGIYGYTF	TGTGCCAGCAGTTACTCGACAGGGGGCATCTATGGCTACACCTTC
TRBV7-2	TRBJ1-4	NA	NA	CASRTGNNEKLFF	TGTGCCAGCAGGACAGGCAATAATGAAAAACTGTTTTTT
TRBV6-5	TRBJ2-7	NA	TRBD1	CASSLAGGTTYEQYF	TGTGCCAGCAGTCTAGCAGGGGGCACGACCTACGAGCAGTACTTC
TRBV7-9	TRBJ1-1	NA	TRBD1	CASREGGVDTEAFF	TGTGCCAGCAGGGAAGGGGGCGTTGACACTGAAGCTTTCTTT
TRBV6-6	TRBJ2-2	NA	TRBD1	CASIPGQGSHSGELFF	TGTGCCAGCATCCCTGGACAGGGGTCCCACAGCGGGGAGCTGTTTTTT
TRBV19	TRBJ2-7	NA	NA	CASGPEGGKQYF	TGTGCCAGTGGCCCGGAGGGGGGGAAGCAGTACTTC
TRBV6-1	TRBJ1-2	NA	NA	CASSEGRGYTF	TGTGCCAGCAGTGAAGGTCGGGGCTACACCTTC